Following are 13 T cell receptor beta chains from one sample sequenced in a study of T cells after yellow fever vaccination. TCRdb processed the 5' RACE reads anew with MiXCR; each CDR3 protein has one entry. Of about 350,000 distinct CDR3 sequences in the sample, roughly 12% were seen once. Sequenced here: PBMCs, sampled on the day of the first yellow fever vaccination. Receptors originate from a man aged 18-30 years who received the YFV17D yellow fever vaccine.

This clonotype was seen a handful of times. The rearrangement uses TRBV7-9 and TRBJ1-1, with 10 bases aligning to TRBD1. The germline V gene encodes CDR1 SEHNR and CDR2 FQNEAQ (reference sequence). CDR3 length equals 16 residues. Losses at the gene ends were 6 bases for V and 1 base for J; bases not matched to a gene: 8. Written as DNA, the CDR3 is TGTGCCAGCAGAACCGACAGGGGGCTCGGGAACACTGAAGCTTTCTTT. Translation gives CASRTDRGLGNTEAFF.

J is TRBJ2-3 and V is TRBV13; TRBD2 might be the D (6 bases). The CDR3 consists of 15 residues. V lost 5 bases and J lost 1, with 13 bases in between. Per germline, CDR1 PRHDT and CDR2 FYEKMQ (reference sequence). The CDR3 sequence is CASSPPGEGTDTQYF. The CDR3 DNA sequence: TGTGCCAGCAGCCCCCCGGGGGAAGGCACAGATACGCAGTATTTT.

The chain combines TRBV29-1 with TRBJ2-5; 10 nucleotides agree with TRBD1. This CDR3 region has 14 residues. V lost 3 bases, J lost 0 bases, and 1 base stayed unmatched. Germline values: CDR1 SQVTM, CDR2 ANQGSEA. The CDR3 here is CSVDGTGDQETQYF. In nucleotides, the CDR3 is TGCAGCGTTGATGGGACAGGGGACCAAGAGACCCAGTACTTC.

The chain couples TRBV5-1 to TRBJ2-3; a possible D gene is TRBD2 (5 bases). Germline V gene data show CDR1 as SGHRS and CDR2 as YFSETQ. Trimming shortened V by 4 bases and J by 7 bases, and 16 bases separated the two germline ends. The length of the CDR3 is 14 residues. CDR3 region: CASSPGTLPHTQYF. DNA of the CDR3: TGCGCCAGCAGCCCGGGAACGCTCCCTCATACGCAGTATTTT.

The chain couples TRBV24-1 to TRBJ2-2; no firm D call. V was shortened by 1 base and J by 2 bases, with 1 base between the two germline ends. The germline CDR1 and CDR2 sequences are KGHDR and SFDVKD. This CDR3 has 13 residues. The DNA of the CDR3 is TGTGCCACCAGTGATTTTAACACCGGGGAGCTGTTTTTT. The encoded protein is CATSDFNTGELFF.

The J gene is TRBJ1-2, the V gene TRBV15; D gene unclear. V lost 5 bases and J 4 bases, leaving 17 bases between the germline ends. CDR3 length: 15 amino acids. The V gene's germline CDR1 is LNHNV and CDR2 YYDKDF (reference sequence). CDR3 in amino acids: CATSPRGVRGYGYTF. CDR3 in DNA: TGTGCCACCAGCCCCCGTGGGGTCCGGGGCTATGGCTACACCTTC.

This clonotype has just a few counts. The J gene is TRBJ1-1, the V gene TRBV15, with D perhaps matching TRBD1 (5 bases). The germline CDR1 and CDR2 sequences are LNHNV and YYDKDF (reference sequence). V gave up 0 bases and J gave up 0 bases, with 11 bases separating them. The CDR3 spans 16 residues. CDR3 sequence reads: CATSRDRALMNTEAFF. DNA for the CDR3: TGTGCCACCAGCAGAGACAGGGCCCTCATGAACACTGAAGCTTTCTTT. The complete variable domain, with remaining parts taken from reference TRBV15 and TRBJ1-1, reads DAMVIQNPRYQVTQFGKPVTLSCSQTLNHNVMYWYQQKSSQAPKLLFHYYDKDFNNEADTPDNFQSRRPNTSFCFLDIRSPGLGDTAMYLCATSRDRALMNTEAFFGQGTRLTVV.

This clonotype showed up many times. The J gene is TRBJ1-1, the V gene TRBV7-6; the D is unclear. In germline, CDR1 is SGHVS, CDR2 FNYEAQ. Deletions cut 0 bases from V and 1 base from J, with 6 bases between. CDR3 length: 14 residues. The CDR3 loop reads CASSLATANTEAFF. CDR3 nucleotides: TGTGCCAGCAGCTTAGCCACAGCGAACACTGAAGCTTTCTTT.

Only a few counts were recorded for this clonotype. The chain has TRBV4-3 and TRBJ2-4; TRBD1 might be the D (6 bases). The CDR3 has 13 amino acids. Germline V CDR1 and CDR2: LGHNA, YSLEER. V lost 3 bases, J lost 9 bases, and 12 bases lay in between. The CDR3 DNA reads as TGCGCCAGCAGCCACACAGGGTCGGCCATTCAGTACTTC. This sequence encodes CASSHTGSAIQYF.

This clonotype was seen ten or more times. J is TRBJ1-2 and V is TRBV7-2; D is uncertain. The CDR3 consists of 14 residues. Germline V CDR1 and CDR2: SGHTA, FQGNSA. Trimming took 0 bases from V and 2 from J, leaving 7 bases between them. CDR3 sequence: CASSLATSNYGYTF. In DNA, the CDR3 is TGTGCCAGCAGCTTAGCGACCAGCAACTATGGCTACACCTTC. The variable domain in full, completed from reference TRBV7-2 and TRBJ1-2, reads GAGVSQSPSNKVTEKGKDVELRCDPISGHTALYWYRQSLGQGLEFLIYFQGNSAPDKSGLPSDRFSAERTGGSVSTLTIQRTQQEDSAVYLCASSLATSNYGYTFGSGTRLTVV.

This clonotype was counted ten times or more. Written as DNA, the CDR3 is TGCGCCAGCAGCTTGGGAGACAGCACAGATACGCAGTATTTT. The encoded protein is CASSLGDSTDTQYF. This chain joins TRBV5-1 and TRBJ2-3; D unclear. CDR3 length: 14 amino acids. V dropped 0 bases and J dropped 0 bases, with 5 bases sitting between them. In germline, CDR1 is SGHRS, CDR2 YFSETQ.

This clonotype was observed at least ten times. The J gene is TRBJ1-2, the V gene TRBV12-3 or TRBV12-4; D call uncertain. V lost 2 bases and J lost 3, with 4 bases in between. CDR3 size: 12 residues. CDR3 sequence (DNA): TGTGCCAGCAGTTTAAGGCACTATGGCTACACCTTC. It is translated as CASSLRHYGYTF.

This clonotype was seen a handful of times. V is TRBV4-1 and J is TRBJ2-4; 15 nucleotides agree with TRBD2. Per the germline V gene, CDR1 is MGHRA and CDR2 is YSYEKL. Trimming at V came to 4 bases and at J to 3 bases, leaving 7 bases not matched to a gene. CDR3 size: 18 residues. As DNA, the CDR3 is TGCGCCAGCAGCCCGGGACTAGCGGGGGGCCAGGACAAAAACATTCAGTACTTC. This translates into CASSPGLAGGQDKNIQYF.